Presented here are 3 T cell receptor beta chains from one specimen sequenced in a study of blood T cell repertoires in COVID-19. Some clones are missing from TCRdb's copy, which holds only in-frame ones; the method was immunoSEQ multiplex PCR. Altogether just over 150,000 clones are present, roughly 80% being singletons, with the ten largest covering more than 6%. The specimen was peripheral blood. The source is a woman aged 40 to 50 with COVID-19, enrolled during active disease.

The chain uses TRBV6-5 and TRBJ2-3, with TRBD2 matching over 16 bases. The CDR3 covers 15 residues. Germline CDR1 reads MNHEY; CDR2 reads SVGAGI. V was clipped by 6 bases and J by 7 bases; unmatched bases: 4. CDR3 nucleotide sequence: TGTGCCAGCAGGGGACTAGCGGGGGGGCTGAATACGCAGTATTTT. This codes for CASRGLAGGLNTQYF.

The chain has TRBV15 and TRBJ1-3; no clear D. Germline lookup yields CDR1 LNHNV and CDR2 YYDKDF (reference sequence). Trimming took 1 base from V and 4 from J, leaving 8 bases between them. The CDR3 length is 14 residues. The CDR3 DNA is TGTGCCACCAGCAGAGGGAGCTCAGGAAACACCATATATTTT. This translates into CATSRGSSGNTIYF.

The chain recombines TRBV19 with TRBJ2-7; 8 bases match TRBD2. V shed 5 bases, J shed 4 bases, and the junction held 7 bases outside the gene matches. This CDR3 comprises 14 residues. Per the germline V gene, CDR1 is LNHDA and CDR2 is SQIVND (reference sequence). For the CDR3, the DNA is TGTGCCAGTAGTGCGTCTAGCGGGCGATACGAGCAGTACTTC. This codes for CASSASSGRYEQYF.